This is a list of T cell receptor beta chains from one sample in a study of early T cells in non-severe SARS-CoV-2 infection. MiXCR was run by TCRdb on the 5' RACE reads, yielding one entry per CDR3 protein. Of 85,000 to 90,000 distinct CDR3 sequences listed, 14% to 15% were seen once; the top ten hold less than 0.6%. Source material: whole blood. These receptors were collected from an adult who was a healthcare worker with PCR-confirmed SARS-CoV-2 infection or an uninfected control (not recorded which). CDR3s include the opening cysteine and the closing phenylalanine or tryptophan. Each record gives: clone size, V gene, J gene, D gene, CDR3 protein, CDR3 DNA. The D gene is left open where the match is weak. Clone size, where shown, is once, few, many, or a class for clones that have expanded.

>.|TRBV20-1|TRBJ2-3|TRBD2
CSASPGAGVDTQYF
TGCAGTGCTAGCCCCGGAGCGGGGGTTGATACGCAGTATTTT
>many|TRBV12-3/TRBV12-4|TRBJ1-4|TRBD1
CASSARTGVREKLFF
TGTGCCAGCAGTGCGAGGACAGGGGTGCGTGAAAAACTGTTTTTT
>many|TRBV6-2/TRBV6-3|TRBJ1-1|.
CASSYSTAGDNTEAFF
TGTGCCAGCAGTTACTCGACTGCAGGGGACAACACTGAAGCTTTCTTT
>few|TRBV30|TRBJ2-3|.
CAWSRLAGSTDTQYF
TGTGCCTGGAGTAGGTTAGCAGGGAGCACAGATACGCAGTATTTT
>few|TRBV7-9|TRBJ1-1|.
CASSSIQGAMNTEAFF
TGTGCCAGCAGCTCCATACAAGGGGCTATGAACACTGAAGCTTTCTTT
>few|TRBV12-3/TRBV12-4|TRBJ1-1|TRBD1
CASMDRGTEAFF
TGTGCCAGCATGGACAGGGGGACTGAAGCTTTCTTT
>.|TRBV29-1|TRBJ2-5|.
CSVKPGTQYF
TGCAGCGTCAAGCCGGGGACCCAGTACTTC
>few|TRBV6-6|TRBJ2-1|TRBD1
CASSRQGGSYNEQFF
TGTGCCAGCAGTCGACAGGGGGGGTCCTACAATGAGCAGTTCTTC
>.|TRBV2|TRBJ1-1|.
CASRTPGGATEAFF
TGTGCCAGCAGAACTCCGGGGGGGGCCACTGAAGCTTTCTTT
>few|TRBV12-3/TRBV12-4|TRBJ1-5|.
CASSLDRMSNQPQHF
TGTGCCAGCAGTCTAGACCGGATGAGCAATCAGCCCCAGCATTTT
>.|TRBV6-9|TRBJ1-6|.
CASDEEGSYNSPLHF
TGTGCCAGTGATGAGGAAGGCTCCTATAATTCACCCCTCCACTTT